What follows are 9 T cell receptor beta chains derived from one specimen sequenced in a study of molecular identifiers for immune sequencing clone quantification. TCRdb processed the PCR reads anew with MiXCR; each CDR3 protein has one entry. The sample has more than 85,000 distinct CDR3 sequences, approximately 40% seen once. Sequencing used naive CD8+ T cells from blood, with Jurkat cell RNA spiked in. Noted subset: FACS-sorted CD8+CD4-CCR7+CD45RA+ naive T cells. The receptors shown here come from a human donor in good health. Some libraries in this study had Jurkat cell RNA spiked in.

Many counts were recorded for this clonotype. The chain employs TRBV28 and TRBJ2-6, with 7 bases identical to TRBD2. CDR3 length: 17 amino acids. Germline values: CDR1 MDHEN, CDR2 SYDVKM. J lost 2 bases, V lost 4 bases, and 8 bases had no gene match. For the CDR3, the DNA is TGTGCCAGCAGTTCCATGCGGGAGCCGCCTGGGGCCAACGTCCTGACTTTC. Protein product: CASSSMREPPGANVLTF.

This clonotype was detected only a few times. In DNA form, the CDR3 reads TGTGCCAGTAGTGCCACCTCCGCGCAGCCCCAGCATTTT. It yields the protein CASSATSAQPQHF. The chain combines TRBV19 with TRBJ1-5; D is ambiguous. V lost 5 bases, J lost 7 bases, and 12 bases lay in between. The length of the CDR3 is 13 residues. Germline CDR1 and CDR2: LNHDA and SQIVND (reference sequence).

The genes are TRBV6-2 or TRBV6-3 and TRBJ2-7, with TRBD2 matching 8 bases. CDR3 length equals 17 residues. Germline V gives CDR1 MNHEY, CDR2 SVGEGT. With V trimmed by 7 bases and J by 2 bases, 16 bases remained unmatched. CDR3 nucleotides: TGTGCCAGCACTAACCCCGGAGCGGGGGCCCGCCCCTACGAGCAGTACTTC. Translation gives CASTNPGAGARPYEQYF.

This clonotype was seen a handful of times. The chain is built from TRBV24-1 and TRBJ1-1, with TRBD1 matching 9 bases. Trimming removed 4 bases from V and 8 bases from J; junction bases left unmatched: 4. The CDR3 covers 13 residues. Per the germline V gene, CDR1 is KGHDR and CDR2 is SFDVKD. This CDR3 is CATSDFGQGEAFF. CDR3 in DNA: TGTGCCACCAGTGACTTCGGACAGGGGGAAGCTTTCTTT.

This clonotype came up a few times. J is TRBJ2-3 and V is TRBV9; D is unresolved. The V and J ends lost 2 bases and 4 bases respectively, with 11 bases between them. Germline loops: CDR1 SGDLS, CDR2 YYNGEE. The CDR3 runs 14 residues. CDR3 sequence (DNA): TGTGCCAGCAGCGTCCACCGGGCCTCAGATACGCAGTATTTT. Its protein product is CASSVHRASDTQYF.

This clonotype was found many times. The J gene is TRBJ1-1, the V gene TRBV27, with 10 bases fitting TRBD1. The CDR3 totals 16 residues. Germline V lookup: CDR1 MNHEY, CDR2 SMNVEV (reference sequence). Unmatched junction bases numbered 10, after V lost 4 bases and J lost 5 bases. The CDR3 coding sequence is TGTGCCAGCAGTTCGGACTACGGACAGGGGGAGACTGAAGCTTTCTTT. Translated: CASSSDYGQGETEAFF.

This clonotype was counted many times. The chain has TRBV5-4 and TRBJ1-5, with 9 positions matching TRBD1. Trimming removed 0 bases from V and 0 bases from J; junction bases left unmatched: 7. The CDR3 runs to 18 residues. The germline V gene encodes CDR1 SGHNT and CDR2 YYREEE (reference sequence). Here the CDR3 DNA reads TGTGCCAGCAGCTTGGACAGGGGGCCAAACAATAGCAATCAGCCCCAGCATTTT. Its translation: CASSLDRGPNNSNQPQHF. Full variable domain (rest looked up from reference TRBV5-4 and TRBJ1-5): ETGVTQSPTHLIKTRGQQVTLRCSSQSGHNTVSWYQQALGQGPQFIFQYYREEENGRGNFPPRFSGLQFPNYSSELNVNALELDDSALYLCASSLDRGPNNSNQPQHFGDGTRLSIL.

This clonotype was recorded many times. The chain is built from TRBV2 and TRBJ2-7, with TRBD1 identical over 8 bases. This CDR3 has 16 residues. The junction had 8 bases not matched to a gene; V was cut back by 1 base and J by 3 bases. Germline V CDR1 and CDR2: SNHLY, FYNNEI. In nucleotides, the CDR3 is TGTGCCAGCAGTGAAGTTGACAGGGGCTTCGTCTACGAGCAGTACTTC. Amino acid sequence: CASSEVDRGFVYEQYF.

Ten or more counts support this clonotype. The rearrangement uses TRBV7-9 and TRBJ2-6, with D possibly TRBD1 on 6 matching bases. The V gene's germline CDR1 is SEHNR and CDR2 FQNEAQ (reference sequence). The V gene lost 3 bases and the J gene lost 0 bases, with 12 bases spanning the gap. CDR3 length: 17 residues. This CDR3 reads CASSFPWTVSGANVLTF. CDR3 DNA sequence: TGTGCCAGCAGCTTTCCCTGGACAGTCTCTGGGGCCAACGTCCTGACTTTC. Filled out from reference TRBV7-9 and TRBJ2-6, the complete variable domain reads DTGVSQNPRHKITKRGQNVTFRCDPISEHNRLYWYRQTLGQGPEFLTYFQNEAQLEKSRLLSDRFSAERPKGSFSTLEIQRTEQGDSAMYLCASSFPWTVSGANVLTFGAGSRLTVL.